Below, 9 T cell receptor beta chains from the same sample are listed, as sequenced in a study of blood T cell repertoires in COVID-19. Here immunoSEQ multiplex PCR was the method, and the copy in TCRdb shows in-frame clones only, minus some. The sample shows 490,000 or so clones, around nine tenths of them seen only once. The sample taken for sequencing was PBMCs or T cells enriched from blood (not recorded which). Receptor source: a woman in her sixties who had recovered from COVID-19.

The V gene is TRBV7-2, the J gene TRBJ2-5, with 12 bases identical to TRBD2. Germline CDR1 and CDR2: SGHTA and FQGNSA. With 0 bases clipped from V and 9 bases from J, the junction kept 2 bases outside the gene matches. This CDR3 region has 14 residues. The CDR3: CASSLALAGGAQYF. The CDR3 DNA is TGTGCCAGCAGCTTAGCTCTAGCGGGGGGGGCCCAGTACTTC. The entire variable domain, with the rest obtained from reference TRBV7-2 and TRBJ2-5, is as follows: GAGVSQSPSNKVTEKGKDVELRCDPISGHTALYWYRQSLGQGLEFLIYFQGNSAPDKSGLPSDRFSAERTGGSVSTLTIQRTQQEDSAVYLCASSLALAGGAQYFGPGTRLLVL.

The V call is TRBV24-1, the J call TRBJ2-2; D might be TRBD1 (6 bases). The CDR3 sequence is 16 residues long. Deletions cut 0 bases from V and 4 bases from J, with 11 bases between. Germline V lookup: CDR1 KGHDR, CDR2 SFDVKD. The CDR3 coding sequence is TGTGCCACCAGTGATTTGGGGACATGGGGCACCGGGGAGCTGTTTTTT. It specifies CATSDLGTWGTGELFF.

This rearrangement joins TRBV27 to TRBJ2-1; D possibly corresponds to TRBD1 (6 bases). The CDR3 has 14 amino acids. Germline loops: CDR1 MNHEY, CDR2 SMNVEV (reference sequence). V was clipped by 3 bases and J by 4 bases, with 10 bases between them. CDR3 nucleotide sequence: TGTGCCAGCAGTTTGGGGGACACTTACAATGAGCAGTTCTTC. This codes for CASSLGDTYNEQFF.

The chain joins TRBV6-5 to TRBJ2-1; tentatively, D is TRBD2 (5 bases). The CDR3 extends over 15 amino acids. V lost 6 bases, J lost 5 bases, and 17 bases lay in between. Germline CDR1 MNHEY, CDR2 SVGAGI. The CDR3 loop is CASSYLFDYDNEQFF. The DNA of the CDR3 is TGTGCCAGCAGCTACCTTTTCGACTACGACAATGAGCAGTTCTTC.

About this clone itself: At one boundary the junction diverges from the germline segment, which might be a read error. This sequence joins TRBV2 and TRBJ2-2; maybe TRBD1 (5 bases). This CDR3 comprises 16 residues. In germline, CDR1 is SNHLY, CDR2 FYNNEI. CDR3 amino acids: CASSERISGNAGELFF. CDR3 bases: TGTGCCAGCAGTGAACGAATTTCAGGGAACGCCGGGGAGCTGTTTTTT.

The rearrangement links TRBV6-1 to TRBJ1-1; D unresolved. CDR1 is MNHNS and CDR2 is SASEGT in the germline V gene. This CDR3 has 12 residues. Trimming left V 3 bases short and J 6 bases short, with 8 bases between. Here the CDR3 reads CASSDRQAEAFF. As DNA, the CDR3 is TGTGCCAGCAGTGATAGGCAGGCTGAAGCTTTCTTT.

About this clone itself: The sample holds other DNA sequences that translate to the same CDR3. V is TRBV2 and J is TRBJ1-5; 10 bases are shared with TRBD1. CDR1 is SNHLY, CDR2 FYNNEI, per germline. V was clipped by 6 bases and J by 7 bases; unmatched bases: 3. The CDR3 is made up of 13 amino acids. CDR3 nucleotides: TGTGCCAGCAGGGGGACAGGGGACCAGCCCCAGCATTTT. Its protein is CASRGTGDQPQHF. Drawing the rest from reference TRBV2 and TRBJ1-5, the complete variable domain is EPEVTQTPSHQVTQMGQEVILRCVPISNHLYFYWYRQILGQKVEFLVSFYNNEISEKSEIFDDQFSVERPDGSNFTLKIRSTKLEDSAMYFCASRGTGDQPQHFGDGTRLSIL.

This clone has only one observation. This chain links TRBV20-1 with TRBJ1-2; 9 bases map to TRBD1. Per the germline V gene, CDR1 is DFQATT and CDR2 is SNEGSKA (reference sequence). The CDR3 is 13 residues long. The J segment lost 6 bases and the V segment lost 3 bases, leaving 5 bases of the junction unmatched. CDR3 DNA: TGCAGTGCTAGTACAGGGGGCGCTGATGGCTACACCTTC. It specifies CSASTGGADGYTF.

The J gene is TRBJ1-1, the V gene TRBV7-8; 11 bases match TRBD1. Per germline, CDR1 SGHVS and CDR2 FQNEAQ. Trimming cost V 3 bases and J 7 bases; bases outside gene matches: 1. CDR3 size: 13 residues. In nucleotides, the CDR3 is TGTGCCAGCAGCTTGGGACAGGGGGTTGAAGCTTTCTTT. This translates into CASSLGQGVEAFF.